The T cell receptor (beta chain) described here comes from a study of human CD8 memory T cell subsets. CDR1 is LGHNA and CDR2 is YSLEER in the germline V gene. The CDR3 runs to 17 residues. Its frequency marks this clonotype as medium-sized. Its target is not known. Study results and caveats: Chao1 estimates hinted that stem-like memory T cells outstripped precursor exhausted T cells in diversity.

UMI-labeled 5' RACE was the method by which TCR beta libraries were made. Each CDR3 protein gets one entry in TCRdb, which reprocessed the 5' RACE reads and gives no DNA. The clone table shows 4,500 to 5,500 distinct CDR3 sequences, with the ten largest holding roughly a quarter. The source is a human donor in good health. This chain joins TRBV4-3 and TRBJ2-6; TCRdb lists TRBD1, though no DNA is available to test this call. Sequenced input: CD8+ T cells from PBMCs. The CDR3 loop reads CASSQGDRGSGANVLTF.